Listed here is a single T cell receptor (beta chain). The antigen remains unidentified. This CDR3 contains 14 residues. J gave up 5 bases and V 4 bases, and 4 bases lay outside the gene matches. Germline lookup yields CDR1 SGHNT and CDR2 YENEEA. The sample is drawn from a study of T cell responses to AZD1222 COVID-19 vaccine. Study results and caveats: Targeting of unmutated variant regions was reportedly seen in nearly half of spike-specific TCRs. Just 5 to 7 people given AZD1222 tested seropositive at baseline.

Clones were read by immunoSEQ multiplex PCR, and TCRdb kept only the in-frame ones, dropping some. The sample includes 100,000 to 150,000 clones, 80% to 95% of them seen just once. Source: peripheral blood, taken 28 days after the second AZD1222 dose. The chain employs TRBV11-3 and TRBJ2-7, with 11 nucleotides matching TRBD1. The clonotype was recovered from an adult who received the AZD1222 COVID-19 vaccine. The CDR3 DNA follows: TGTGCCAGCAGCTCCGGGACAGGGGGGCACGAGCAGTACTTC. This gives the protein CASSSGTGGHEQYF. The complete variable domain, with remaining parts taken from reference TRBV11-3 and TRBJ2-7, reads EAGVVQSPRYKIIEKKQPVAFWCNPISGHNTLYWYLQNLGQGPELLIRYENEEAVDDSQLPKDRFSAERLKGVDSTLKIQPAELGDSAVYLCASSSGTGGHEQYFGPGTRLTVT.